This T cell receptor beta chain was identified during a study of cytomegalovirus exposure and HLA in healthy donors. Study details: Later analysis reported that the roughly 120 validation repertoires shared the platform of the 650 to 700 first-cohort repertoires.

Sequenced by immunoSEQ multiplex PCR; TCRdb stores in-frame clones only, minus some. The sample contains 250,000 to 400,000 clones, roughly 87% of which appear only once. Comments on this clone: Its antigen remains unidentified.

Looked up from germline, CDR1 is SGHNT and CDR2 is YYREEE (reference sequence). Between the trimmed V and J ends, which lost 4 bases and 3 bases, there was a span of 13 bases. The CDR3 loop spans 14 amino acids. Study results and limitations: The study flagged roughly 150 TCR beta chains as cytomegalovirus-associated. According to a subsequent analysis, TCR clusters identified in the first cohort showed a tendency to co-occur across the approximately 120 validation repertoires. In vitro assays verified that three CMV-associated chains recognized CMV antigens specifically.

The chain recombines TRBV5-4 with TRBJ2-5; weak D call: TRBD2 (5 bases). This receptor was identified in a woman in her 30s in good health and CMV-seropositive. Sample: PBMCs. The CDR3 DNA reads TGTGCCAGCAGCCTAGGAGCGGTCGAAGAGACCCAGTACTTC. Its protein is CASSLGAVEETQYF.